These 30 T cell receptor beta chains were sequenced from one sample in a study of blood T cell repertoires in COVID-19. This table comes from immunoSEQ multiplex PCR, and its TCRdb copy is limited to in-frame clones, with some not included. This sample has 200,000 to 250,000 clones, with around 84% found just once. The sequenced sample consisted of peripheral blood. Every receptor here comes from a woman of 80 years or more with COVID-19, enrolled during active disease.

This chain joins TRBV7-6 and TRBJ2-5, with D possibly TRBD2 on 5 matching bases. Germline V CDR1 and CDR2: SGHVS, FNYEAQ. This CDR3 is 13 amino acids long. V lost 5 bases to trimming and J lost 5 bases, with 12 bases between them. The CDR3 loop reads CASSQNRGETQYF. DNA for the CDR3: TGTGCCAGCAGCCAAAATCGAGGGGAGACCCAGTACTTC.

This clone was found a few times. V gene TRBV6-5 combines with J gene TRBJ1-1; D is possibly TRBD1 (5 bases). V gave up 0 bases and J gave up 0 bases, with 11 bases separating them. Germline V CDR1 and CDR2: MNHEY, SVGAGI. The CDR3 extends over 16 amino acids. CDR3 DNA: TGTGCCAGCAGTTACTCGACAAGGGGCCTGAACACTGAAGCTTTCTTT. As protein: CASSYSTRGLNTEAFF.

The gene calls are TRBV6-6 and TRBJ2-7; 9 bases line up with TRBD2. V lost 8 bases, J lost 2 bases, and 7 bases stayed unmatched. The CDR3 covers 14 residues. The germline V gene encodes CDR1 MNHNY and CDR2 SVGAGI (reference sequence). CDR3 sequence: CASLRGGSPYEQYV. CDR3 in DNA: TGTGCCAGCTTGCGGGGGGGCAGCCCCTACGAGCAGTACGTC.

The chain joins TRBV5-1 to TRBJ1-5; a weak D match, TRBD1 (6 bases). The CDR3 has 15 amino acids. Trimming cost V 0 bases and J 6 bases, with 13 bases left between them. Germline lookup yields CDR1 SGHRS and CDR2 YFSETQ. As DNA, the CDR3 is TGCGCCAGCAGCTTGGACGGGACAACCAGTCAGCCCCAGCATTTT. Encoded protein: CASSLDGTTSQPQHF.

This chain joins TRBV12-5 and TRBJ2-7; 8 bases align to TRBD1. The trim removed 7 bases at V and 4 bases at J, leaving 12 bases unmatched. The V gene's germline CDR1 is LGHNT and CDR2 FRNRAP. The CDR3 length is 15 residues. This CDR3 reads CASDPRPGQAYEQYV. The CDR3 DNA reads as TGTGCTAGTGACCCACGACCGGGACAGGCTTACGAGCAGTACGTC.

The CDR3 coding sequence is TGTGCCAGCTCGGGTGACAGGAACACTGAAGCTTTCTTT. As protein: CASSGDRNTEAFF. V is TRBV18 and J is TRBJ1-1; D may be TRBD1 (5 bases). Germline V CDR1 and CDR2: KGHSH, LQKENI. V lost 6 bases, J lost 1 base, and 9 bases lay in between. The CDR3 is made up of 13 amino acids.

V and J are TRBV28 and TRBJ2-2; 12 positions match TRBD2. Germline CDR1 reads MDHEN; CDR2 reads SYDVKM. Germline trimming cut 4 bases from V and 6 bases from J; bases unmatched to any gene: 6. The CDR3 is 16 residues long. The CDR3 DNA sequence: TGTGCCAGCAGTTCAAGCCTAGCGGGGGGGGCCGGGGAGCTGTTTTTT. Translated: CASSSSLAGGAGELFF. Combining the CDR3 with reference TRBV28 and TRBJ2-2 gives the whole variable domain DVKVTQSSRYLVKRTGEKVFLECVQDMDHENMFWYRQDPGLGLRLIYFSYDVKMKEKGDIPEGYSVSREKKERFSLILESASTNQTSMYLCASSSSLAGGAGELFFGEGSRLTVL.

J is TRBJ1-2 and V is TRBV5-6, with D uncertain. Germline V lookup: CDR1 SGHDT, CDR2 YYEEEE. V lost 6 bases and J 3 bases, leaving 15 bases between the germline ends. There are 14 residues in the CDR3. In nucleotides, the CDR3 is TGTGCCAGCAACCAGCGAGGGAGGGACTATGGCTACACCTTC. Protein: CASNQRGRDYGYTF. Full variable domain (missing parts from reference TRBV5-6 and TRBJ1-2): DAGVTQSPTHLIKTRGQQVTLRCSPKSGHDTVSWYQQALGQGPQFIFQYYEEEERQRGNFPDRFSGHQFPNYSSELNVNALLLGDSALYLCASNQRGRDYGYTFGSGTRLTVV.

The chain is built from TRBV3-1 (or the pseudogene TRBV3-2) and TRBJ2-3; D may be TRBD2 (6 bases). Germline lookup yields CDR1 LGHDT and CDR2 YNNKEL (reference sequence). The V end lost 2 bases, the J end lost 2 bases, and 11 bases lay between the germline ends. The CDR3 loop spans 15 amino acids. The DNA of the CDR3 is TGTGCCAGCAGCCAACTCCCGGGAGCCACAGATACGCAGTATTTT. This encodes CASSQLPGATDTQYF.

The chain is built from TRBV7-2 and TRBJ2-1; 7 nucleotides align to TRBD1. CDR1 and CDR2 (germline): SGHTA, FQGNSA. V was clipped by 4 bases and J by 5 bases; unmatched bases: 8. This CDR3 has 15 amino acids. CDR3: CASSWRTGVDNEQFF. DNA for the CDR3: TGTGCCAGCAGCTGGAGGACAGGTGTCGACAATGAGCAGTTCTTC.

The genes are TRBV28 and TRBJ2-7, with no clear D. V was trimmed by 1 base and J by 5 bases, leaving 3 bases between them. The CDR3 totals 11 residues. Looked up from germline, CDR1 is MDHEN and CDR2 is SYDVKM. The CDR3 DNA follows: TGTGCCAGCAGTTTATATAACGAGCAGTACTTC. Its protein is CASSLYNEQYF.

The rearrangement links TRBV5-1 to TRBJ1-1, with D unresolved. With 0 bases removed from V and 7 bases from J, the gap between germline ends came to 10 bases. The CDR3 covers 13 residues. Germline-derived CDR1 and CDR2 are SGHRS and YFSETQ. CDR3 in DNA: TGCGCCAGCAGCTTGGGTGGGCTTTTTGAAGCTTTCTTT. It yields the protein CASSLGGLFEAFF.

Written as DNA, the CDR3 is TGTGCCAGCTCACCCCCTCCAGGATACGAGCAGTACTTC. This encodes CASSPPPGYEQYF. The chain uses TRBV18 and TRBJ2-7, with D hard to call. Germline CDR1 is KGHSH and CDR2 is LQKENI. Between the trimmed V and J ends, which lost 3 bases and 4 bases, there was a span of 10 bases. The CDR3 extends over 13 amino acids.

V is TRBV3-1 (or the pseudogene TRBV3-2) and J is TRBJ1-2; TRBD1 might be the D (5 bases). The CDR3 spans 15 residues. Germline-derived CDR1 and CDR2 are LGHDT and YNNKEL (reference sequence). V gave up 1 base and J gave up 5 bases, with 14 bases separating them. The CDR3 reads CASSQGGRGPYGYTF. DNA for the CDR3: TGTGCCAGCAGCCAAGGAGGGCGGGGACCGTATGGCTACACCTTC.

This chain links TRBV7-2 with TRBJ1-5; 7 bases agree with TRBD1. CDR1 is SGHTA and CDR2 is FQGNSA in the germline V gene. The CDR3 extends over 17 amino acids. V lost 5 bases and J lost 0; bases outside the gene matches: 10. The CDR3 is CASSPPGGINSNQPQHF. CDR3 coding DNA: TGTGCCAGCAGCCCCCCAGGGGGGATTAATAGCAATCAGCCCCAGCATTTT.

The V call is TRBV3-1 (or the pseudogene TRBV3-2), the J call TRBJ1-4; D is uncertain. CDR1 is LGHDT, CDR2 YNNKEL, per germline (reference sequence). This CDR3 is 12 amino acids long. V lost 9 bases, J lost 0 bases, and 5 bases lay in between. CDR3 sequence reads: CASGPTNEKLFF. As DNA, the CDR3 is TGTGCCAGTGGCCCAACTAATGAAAAACTGTTTTTT.

The V and J genes are TRBV7-2 and TRBJ1-2; 9 nucleotides agree with TRBD1. This CDR3 contains 15 residues. CDR1 and CDR2 from the germline V gene are SGHTA and FQGNSA. V lost 5 bases to trimming and J lost 8 bases; unmatched junction nucleotides: 12. CDR3 amino acids: CASSPRQGVGRGYTF. The CDR3 nucleotides read TGTGCCAGCAGCCCCCGACAGGGGGTGGGAAGGGGCTACACCTTC.

V and J are TRBV11-2 and TRBJ1-1, with a possible D match to TRBD1 (5 bases). The germline CDR1 and CDR2 sequences are SGHAT and FQNNGV. V dropped 5 bases and J dropped 11 bases, with 21 bases sitting between them. The CDR3 is made up of 14 amino acids. The CDR3: CASSPGVGSWGAFF. The CDR3 coding sequence is TGTGCCAGCAGCCCGGGGGTCGGAAGCTGGGGGGCTTTCTTT.

The rearrangement links TRBV9 to TRBJ1-1; the match to TRBD1 covers 7 bases. J lost 8 bases, V lost 4 bases, and 11 bases had no gene match. The germline gives CDR1 SGDLS, CDR2 YYNGEE. The CDR3 contains 14 residues. CDR3 residues: CASSPPSKGGEAFF. CDR3 DNA sequence: TGTGCCAGCAGCCCCCCCTCAAAAGGGGGCGAAGCTTTCTTT.

This clone was detected a few times. This chain connects TRBV18 to TRBJ1-5, with TRBD1 identical over 10 bases. Trimming at V came to 3 bases and at J to 7 bases, leaving 9 bases not matched to a gene. The CDR3 spans 16 residues. Germline V CDR1 and CDR2: KGHSH, LQKENI. The CDR3 protein is CASSPGDRGRGQPQHF. As DNA, the CDR3 is TGTGCCAGCTCACCTGGGGACAGGGGTCGCGGCCAGCCCCAGCATTTT.

The genes are TRBV30 and TRBJ1-1; a weak D match, TRBD1 (5 bases). V was trimmed by 2 bases and J by 0 bases, leaving 7 bases between them. CDR1 is GTSNPN and CDR2 is SVGIG in the germline V gene (reference sequence). The CDR3 consists of 13 residues. In DNA form, the CDR3 reads TGTGCCTGGAGTAGACAGCTGAACACTGAAGCTTTCTTT. Amino acid sequence: CAWSRQLNTEAFF.

The chain uses TRBV4-1 and TRBJ2-1, with 13 bases identical to TRBD2. Germline CDR1 reads MGHRA; CDR2 reads YSYEKL. The CDR3 contains 15 residues. Losses at the gene ends were 2 bases for V and 7 bases for J; bases not matched to a gene: 2. CDR3 in amino acids: CASSQLGLAGNEQFF. The CDR3 coding sequence is TGCGCCAGCAGCCAATTGGGACTAGCGGGGAATGAGCAGTTCTTC.

The chain combines TRBV27 with TRBJ1-4; D is perhaps TRBD1 (6 bases). CDR3 length: 15 residues. Per germline, CDR1 MNHEY and CDR2 SMNVEV (reference sequence). V was shortened by 1 base and J by 5 bases, with 11 bases between the two germline ends. The CDR3 DNA reads TGTGCCAGCAGTTTATGGGGGCCCGGAAATGAAAAACTGTTTTTT. Translated, it gives CASSLWGPGNEKLFF.

This clone has only one observation. The chain combines TRBV28 with TRBJ1-3, with D perhaps TRBD1 (6 bases). Looked up from germline, CDR1 is MDHEN and CDR2 is SYDVKM. This CDR3 has 15 residues. V lost 4 bases and J 0 bases, leaving 10 bases between the germline ends. CDR3: CASSSTGRSGNTIYF. CDR3 DNA: TGTGCCAGCAGTTCGACAGGCCGCTCTGGAAACACCATATATTTT.

V gene TRBV5-4 combines with J gene TRBJ1-6; 8 nucleotides align to TRBD1. Germline V lookup: CDR1 SGHNT, CDR2 YYREEE (reference sequence). The CDR3 is 15 residues long. J lost 9 bases, V lost 4 bases, and 9 bases had no gene match. As DNA, the CDR3 is TGTGCCAGCAGCGGCGGGACAGGCCCGGGTTCACCCCTCCACTTT. It codes for CASSGGTGPGSPLHF.

The V gene is TRBV24-1, the J gene TRBJ2-1; 7 bases are a match to TRBD2. Germline CDR1 and CDR2: KGHDR and SFDVKD. There are 15 residues in the CDR3. The junction had 8 bases not matched to a gene; V was cut back by 3 bases and J by 7 bases. The CDR3 coding sequence is TGTGCCACCAGTGATCCGGCTAGCGGCGGGAATGAGCAGTTCTTC. Its translation: CATSDPASGGNEQFF.

The table lists this clone with a count of one. The CDR3 region is CASSIQGARTEAFF. In DNA form, the CDR3 reads TGTGCCAGCAGCATTCAGGGGGCGCGAACTGAAGCTTTCTTT. The V and J genes are TRBV2 and TRBJ1-1; 8 bases map to TRBD1. Germline CDR1 and CDR2: SNHLY and FYNNEI. This CDR3 comprises 14 residues. V was pared by 6 bases and J by 5 bases, with 8 bases of the junction left unmatched.

The chain employs TRBV10-3 and TRBJ1-1; D is unclear. Trimming pared 6 bases from V and 0 bases from J, leaving 8 bases between. This CDR3 region has 13 residues. Looked up from germline, CDR1 is ENHRY and CDR2 is SYGVKD. The DNA of the CDR3 is TGTGCCATCAGCCAAACAGTGAACACTGAAGCTTTCTTT. Amino acid sequence: CAISQTVNTEAFF.

The chain links TRBV27 to TRBJ2-3; 8 nucleotides align to TRBD2. Trimming took 3 bases from V and 6 from J; bases not matched to a gene: 8. The CDR3 runs 15 residues. Germline lookup yields CDR1 MNHEY and CDR2 SMNVEV (reference sequence). The CDR3 DNA reads TGTGCCAGCAGTTTGGTCCTAGCGGGCGGGGATACGCAGTATTTT. Translation gives CASSLVLAGGDTQYF.

V usage is TRBV28 and J usage is TRBJ2-3; 10 bases are shared with TRBD1. This CDR3 contains 16 residues. The V and J ends lost 6 bases and 7 bases, in that order; junction bases with no gene match: 13. The germline CDR1 and CDR2 sequences are MDHEN and SYDVKM. The CDR3 loop reads CASSPTGTGDLYTQYF. The CDR3 DNA reads as TGTGCCAGCAGCCCAACCGGGACAGGGGACCTGTATACGCAGTATTTT.